This T cell receptor (beta chain) was retrieved from a study of long-term antiretroviral therapy in people with HIV. The assay used was immunoSEQ (version v3.0), run at survey level. Clones were read by immunoSEQ multiplex PCR, and TCRdb kept only the in-frame ones, dropping some. The sample lists some 25,000 clones; approximately 86% were seen once. Treated in the United States were all of the participants with HIV. Study-wide findings and caveats: Control repertoires displayed wider CDR3 length ranges than the HIV repertoires.

Germline V lookup: CDR1 MDHEN, CDR2 SYDVKM. The CDR3 has 15 residues. Between the trimmed V and J ends, which lost 4 bases and 2 bases, there was a span of 9 bases. Details on this clone: Antigen unknown.

The chain joins TRBV28 to TRBJ2-6, with D possibly being TRBD1 (6 bases). The source of this sequence is a man aged 45-65 years with HIV. This specimen consisted of unsorted PBMCs, obtained 1.2 years after starting antiretroviral therapy. CDR3 in DNA: TGTGCCAGCAGTTCACAGGGTGCTGGGGCCAACGTCCTGACTTTC. It is translated as CASSSQGAGANVLTF.